The clone carrying this T cell receptor (beta chain) has only a few counts. What it recognizes is unknown. The trim removed 7 bases at V and 1 base at J, leaving 9 bases unmatched. This CDR3 has 15 amino acids. The V gene's germline CDR1 is DFQATT and CDR2 SNEGSKA (reference sequence). TCR beta libraries were made by quantitative 5'-RACE with molecular barcodes. From the 5' RACE reads, TCRdb called clonotypes with MiXCR, one entry per CDR3 protein. Found here are hundreds of thousands of distinct CDR3 sequences, roughly 10% of them singletons; the top ten hold more than 0.5%. The sample belongs to a study of CD8 T cells in ankylosing spondylitis. Whole-study results and caveats: Made up of fewer than ten highly homologous variants, a TCR beta motif appeared characteristic of ankylosing spondylitis blood. Before this, some motif variants had been reported in reactive arthritis synovial fluid and blood. Significantly higher representation of disease-linked clones was reported for matched ankylosing spondylitis synovial fluid.

This receptor was obtained from a male donor with ankylosing spondylitis. The sequenced sample was blood, either unsorted or a sorted T cell fraction (not recorded which). The genes are TRBV20-1 and TRBJ1-1; TRBD1 aligns across 10 bases. The CDR3 DNA follows: TGCAGTGTCCTAGACAGGGGGCTGGCGAACACTGAAGCTTTCTTT. As protein: CSVLDRGLANTEAFF.